The 28 T cell receptor beta chains in this list originate from one sample, sequenced in a study of cytomegalovirus exposure and HLA in healthy donors. Researchers ran the PCR with 60 Vbeta and 13 Jbeta primers. Repertoires were generated with immunoSEQ multiplex PCR, while TCRdb's copy carries only in-frame clones and drops some. Its table lists 45,000 or so clones. Sequencing used PBMCs. These receptors were taken from a male donor in good health and CMV-seronegative.

This sequence joins TRBV5-4 and TRBJ2-7, with D perhaps matching TRBD1 (6 bases). Germline assignment: CDR1 SGHNT and CDR2 YYREEE (reference sequence). The CDR3 is 16 amino acids. With 4 bases removed from V and 2 bases from J, the gap between germline ends came to 19 bases. The CDR3 coding sequence is TGTGCCAGCAGCGGAGCAACCAGGGGAGAGCCCTACGAGCAGTACTTC. It yields the protein CASSGATRGEPYEQYF.

The chain carries TRBV15 and TRBJ2-7; 8 nucleotides agree with TRBD1. Germline trimming cut 2 bases from V and 2 bases from J; bases unmatched to any gene: 8. The CDR3 covers 16 residues. The V gene's germline CDR1 is LNHNV and CDR2 YYDKDF (reference sequence). CDR3 sequence: CATSRLPDRVTYEQYF. The CDR3 DNA is TGTGCCACCAGCAGATTGCCGGACAGGGTAACCTACGAGCAGTACTTC. The full variable domain, completed using reference TRBV15 and TRBJ2-7, is DAMVIQNPRYQVTQFGKPVTLSCSQTLNHNVMYWYQQKSSQAPKLLFHYYDKDFNNEADTPDNFQSRRPNTSFCFLDIRSPGLGDTAMYLCATSRLPDRVTYEQYFGPGTRLTVT.

V is TRBV13 and J is TRBJ2-5; D is uncertain. The V and J ends lost 3 bases and 5 bases respectively, with 10 bases between them. The CDR3 totals 13 residues. CDR1 and CDR2 (germline): PRHDT, FYEKMQ (reference sequence). CDR3 loop: CASSFTSLETQYF. CDR3 sequence (DNA): TGTGCCAGCAGCTTTACCAGTCTTGAGACCCAGTACTTC.

This chain connects TRBV12-5 to TRBJ2-3; 7 nucleotides match TRBD1. Germline-derived CDR1 and CDR2 are LGHNT and FRNRAP. The V gene end was trimmed by 1 base and the J gene end by 4 bases; junction bases not matched to a gene: 5. This CDR3 spans 15 amino acids. CDR3 in DNA: TGTGCTAGTGGTTTGGACAGGGGACCCTCAGATACGCAGTATTTT. Protein product: CASGLDRGPSDTQYF.

The chain joins TRBV28 to TRBJ1-1; TRBD1 matches 7 bases. Trimming removed 8 bases from V and 0 bases from J; junction bases left unmatched: 9. CDR1 is MDHEN and CDR2 is SYDVKM in the germline V gene. The length of the CDR3 is 15 residues. The CDR3 is CASALGGNMNTEAFF. The CDR3 region has the DNA TGTGCCAGCGCCTTAGGGGGCAACATGAACACTGAAGCTTTCTTT.

This chain links TRBV28 with TRBJ2-7; 9 nucleotides match TRBD2. CDR3 length: 14 amino acids. V shed 6 bases, J shed 4 bases, and the junction held 7 bases outside the gene matches. Germline V CDR1 and CDR2: MDHEN, SYDVKM. CDR3 sequence (DNA): TGTGCCAGCAGCCAGGGACTAGCTATTTACGAGCAGTACTTC. It is translated as CASSQGLAIYEQYF.

This rearrangement joins TRBV5-6 to TRBJ2-7; no clear D. Trimming pared 3 bases from V and 7 bases from J, leaving 11 bases between. Germline V CDR1 and CDR2: SGHDT, YYEEEE. The CDR3 extends over 12 amino acids. The CDR3, as DNA: TGTGCCAGCAGCTGGGCCCGGTCGGAGCAGTACTTC. The encoded protein is CASSWARSEQYF.

This chain connects TRBV18 to TRBJ2-3; D gene unclear. The CDR3 is 13 amino acids. Deletions cut 3 bases from V and 0 bases from J, with 4 bases between. Looked up from germline, CDR1 is KGHSH and CDR2 is LQKENI. CDR3: CASSPSSTDTQYF. The CDR3 DNA sequence: TGTGCCAGCTCACCTTCTAGCACAGATACGCAGTATTTT.

The chain uses TRBV6-1 and TRBJ2-1; possibly TRBD2 for D (6 bases). V lost 8 bases and J 9 bases, leaving 14 bases between the germline ends. Germline V gene data show CDR1 as MNHNS and CDR2 as SASEGT. The CDR3 spans 12 residues. This CDR3 reads CASSGDRTEQFF. CDR3 sequence (DNA): TGTGCCAGCTCGGGAGACCGGACTGAGCAGTTCTTC.

The chain combines TRBV25-1 with TRBJ2-1; 7 bases are shared with TRBD2. Germline values: CDR1 MGHDK, CDR2 SYGVNS. V dropped 5 bases and J dropped 9; count of bases not matched to a gene: 19. The CDR3 spans 17 residues. The CDR3 DNA is TGTGCCAGCAGTACCTACTCCGGGACTACCTCTTACGGTGAGCAGTTCTTC. Protein: CASSTYSGTTSYGEQFF.

The J gene is TRBJ1-1, the V gene TRBV6-1; 7 positions match TRBD1. Unmatched junction bases numbered 5, after V lost 9 bases and J lost 1 base. This CDR3 contains 13 residues. Germline V CDR1 and CDR2: MNHNS, SASEGT. This CDR3 reads CASKQGKNTEAFF. In DNA form, the CDR3 reads TGTGCCAGTAAACAGGGGAAGAACACTGAAGCTTTCTTT.

The rearrangement joins TRBV30 to TRBJ1-1; D is undetermined. Germline V CDR1 and CDR2: GTSNPN, SVGIG (reference sequence). There are 13 residues in the CDR3. The V end was cut by 0 bases, the J end by 1 base, with 6 bases between. CDR3 nucleotides: TGTGCCTGGAGTGTTTGGCAGAACACTGAAGCTTTCTTT. This gives the protein CAWSVWQNTEAFF.

This sequence joins TRBV2 and TRBJ1-2; weak D call: TRBD1 (6 bases). The V and J ends lost 10 bases and 0 bases respectively, with 9 bases between them. Germline CDR1 and CDR2: SNHLY and FYNNEI. CDR3 size: 12 residues. CDR3 sequence (DNA): TGTGCCACCAGGACAGCTAACTATGGCTACACCTTC. Protein: CATRTANYGYTF.

The CDR3 coding sequence is TGTGCCAGCAGTGGGGGCTCGGGACAAATCGTTCTTCTCACAGATACGCAGTATTTT. Protein: CASSGGSGQIVLLTDTQYF. The chain carries TRBV2 and TRBJ2-3; the D gene is possibly TRBD1 (6 bases). The CDR3 covers 19 residues. CDR1 is SNHLY, CDR2 FYNNEI, per germline. V gave up 4 bases and J gave up 2 bases, with 25 bases separating them.

The chain is built from TRBV12-5 and TRBJ1-2; D ambiguous. Trimming stripped 7 bases from V and 7 bases from J, with 19 bases between. Germline-derived CDR1 and CDR2 are LGHNT and FRNRAP. The CDR3 has 14 amino acids. The CDR3 DNA is TGTGCTAGTGACCGTGCGGGTACTGTTCCTGGCTACACCTTC. This sequence encodes CASDRAGTVPGYTF.

The V gene is TRBV19, the J gene TRBJ2-1, with TRBD1 matching over 8 bases. The V gene's germline CDR1 is LNHDA and CDR2 SQIVND (reference sequence). Trimming removed 6 bases from V and 6 bases from J; junction bases left unmatched: 10. The CDR3 has 15 residues. CDR3 coding DNA: TGTGCCAGTAGCCTCTTAGGGACAGGCTCCAATGAGCAGTTCTTC. As protein: CASSLLGTGSNEQFF.

This chain uses TRBV10-1 with TRBJ2-6, with 8 bases lining up with TRBD2. Per the germline V gene, CDR1 is WNHNN and CDR2 is SYGVQD (reference sequence). The CDR3 sequence is 19 residues long. V lost 8 bases and J lost 3; bases outside the gene matches: 18. The CDR3 here is CASGGASGSKSGGANVLTF. CDR3 DNA: TGCGCCAGCGGGGGAGCTAGCGGGTCTAAATCGGGTGGGGCCAACGTCCTGACTTTC.

Comments on this clone: One end of the junction does not line up with germline, which may come from a read error. The chain links TRBV7-7 to TRBJ2-2; the D gene is possibly TRBD1 (6 bases). Germline CDR1 and CDR2: SSHAT and FNYEAQ (reference sequence). The CDR3 has 14 residues. CDR3 sequence reads: CASSLGQNTGELFF. The CDR3 DNA reads TGTGCTAGCAGCTTGGGACAAAACACCGGGGAGCTGTTTTTT.

This CDR3 reads CASSQPRDIQYF. The CDR3 DNA reads as TGCGCCAGCAGCCAACCGCGGGACATTCAGTACTTC. The chain recombines TRBV4-1 with TRBJ2-4, with D maybe TRBD2 (5 bases). The CDR3 has 12 residues. Germline values: CDR1 MGHRA, CDR2 YSYEKL. The V end was cut by 2 bases, the J end by 8 bases, with 7 bases between.

V and J are TRBV6-1 and TRBJ2-7, with D possibly matching TRBD1 (6 bases). The CDR3 length is 14 residues. Germline V gene lookup returns CDR1 MNHNS and CDR2 SASEGT. The V end lost 2 bases, the J end lost 5 bases, and 13 bases lay between the germline ends. The CDR3 DNA is TGTGCCAGCAGTGAAATCGAAGGGGGAAACGAGCAGTACTTC. Translation: CASSEIEGGNEQYF.

V is TRBV2 and J is TRBJ2-5; 9 bases align to TRBD1. The V segment lost 6 bases and the J segment 3 bases; nucleotides outside the gene matches: 8. The CDR3 sequence is 15 residues long. Germline V gene lookup returns CDR1 SNHLY and CDR2 FYNNEI. CDR3 loop: CASSPTTGGEETQYF. The CDR3 DNA is TGTGCCAGCAGCCCAACGACAGGGGGGGAAGAGACCCAGTACTTC.

The chain has TRBV30 and TRBJ2-1, with D perhaps TRBD2 (5 bases). Germline CDR1 and CDR2: GTSNPN and SVGIG (reference sequence). The ends were cut back, 2 bases at V and 7 bases at J, with 18 bases in the middle. This CDR3 comprises 15 residues. The CDR3 DNA reads as TGTGCCTGGAGTCTATCTCGGGGTAGAAAGAATGAGCAGTTCTTC. Translating it yields CAWSLSRGRKNEQFF.

V usage is TRBV11-2 and J usage is TRBJ1-2; 9 bases align to TRBD1. The germline V gene has CDR1 SGHAT and CDR2 FQNNGV. The CDR3 totals 14 residues. Trimming removed 5 bases from V and 4 bases from J; junction bases left unmatched: 5. The CDR3 region is CASSPGTGPYGYTF. In nucleotides, the CDR3 is TGTGCCAGCAGCCCGGGGACAGGGCCCTATGGCTACACCTTC. The full variable domain, its missing parts supplied by reference TRBV11-2 and TRBJ1-2, is EAGVAQSPRYKIIEKRQSVAFWCNPISGHATLYWYQQILGQGPKLLIQFQNNGVVDDSQLPKDRFSAERLKGVDSTLKIQPAKLEDSAVYLCASSPGTGPYGYTFGSGTRLTVV.

The rearrangement joins TRBV29-1 to TRBJ1-1; D possibly corresponds to TRBD1 (5 bases). The CDR3 runs 14 residues. Trimming removed 5 bases at V and 1 base at J, with 14 bases between. Germline CDR1 reads SQVTM; CDR2 reads ANQGSEA. The CDR3 nucleotides are TGCAGCGTTTCCCCGACAGCTCCGAACACTGAAGCTTTCTTT. Protein sequence: CSVSPTAPNTEAFF.

This rearrangement joins TRBV6-5 to TRBJ2-7; 8 nucleotides line up with TRBD2. The ends lost 6 bases at V and 3 bases at J; junction bases unmatched: 4. The CDR3 runs 13 residues. Germline loops: CDR1 MNHEY, CDR2 SVGAGI. CDR3 residues: CASRRGAGYEQYF. In DNA, the CDR3 is TGTGCCAGCAGGCGGGGGGCGGGCTACGAGCAGTACTTC.

The chain joins TRBV5-1 to TRBJ2-1; D not resolved. CDR3 length: 14 amino acids. CDR1 SGHRS and CDR2 YFSETQ come from the germline V gene. V was pared by 6 bases and J by 5 bases, with 15 bases between. CDR3 sequence reads: CASTLSPRNNEQFF. Written as DNA, the CDR3 is TGCGCCAGCACACTGAGCCCCAGGAACAATGAGCAGTTCTTC.

The chain recombines TRBV6-1 with TRBJ2-3; 11 bases are shared with TRBD2. This CDR3 contains 16 residues. Germline CDR1 reads MNHNS; CDR2 reads SASEGT. Trimming at V came to 3 bases and at J to 5 bases, leaving 7 bases not matched to a gene. The CDR3 loop is CASSDLLAGAGDTQYF. The CDR3 DNA follows: TGTGCCAGCAGTGACCTACTAGCGGGAGCGGGAGATACGCAGTATTTT.

The gene calls are TRBV2 and TRBJ2-7; D may be TRBD2 (6 bases). V gave up 10 bases and J gave up 5 bases, with 18 bases separating them. Germline CDR1 SNHLY, CDR2 FYNNEI. The CDR3 contains 13 residues. The CDR3: CATNTEAGHEQYF. CDR3 nucleotides: TGTGCCACGAATACAGAAGCGGGCCACGAGCAGTACTTC.